Below, 3 T cell receptor beta chains from the same sample are listed, as sequenced in a study of PD-1 blockade in classical Hodgkin lymphoma. Here immunoSEQ multiplex PCR was the method, and the copy in TCRdb shows in-frame clones only, minus some. The sample includes roughly 50,000 clones, 80% of them seen just once. Relapse was seen in all patients after autologous stem cell transplantation, and brentuximab vedotin exposure was variable. Here the sequenced sample was peripheral blood mononuclear cells (PBMCs), taken before the second cycle of nivolumab. These receptors were obtained from a human donor with classical Hodgkin lymphoma.

J is TRBJ2-4 and V is TRBV2, with TRBD2 as a possible D gene (7 bases). Per germline, CDR1 SNHLY and CDR2 FYNNEI. Trimming left V 2 bases short and J 7 bases short, with 15 bases between. CDR3 length equals 15 residues. CDR3 nucleotide sequence: TGTGCCAGCAGTGAATCCGGGGGGCCAAGCAACATTCAGTACTTC. This gives the protein CASSESGGPSNIQYF.

V usage is TRBV19 and J usage is TRBJ2-6; D is unresolved. Per germline, CDR1 LNHDA and CDR2 SQIVND (reference sequence). The CDR3 covers 14 residues. V was pared by 7 bases and J by 0 bases, with 7 bases between. The CDR3 region is CASILTSGANVLTF. The CDR3 nucleotides read TGTGCCAGTATTTTAACCTCTGGGGCCAACGTCCTGACTTTC.

The chain combines TRBV18 with TRBJ1-2; D ambiguous. Trimming stripped 3 bases from V and 7 bases from J, with 15 bases between. CDR1 KGHSH and CDR2 LQKENI come from the germline V gene. This CDR3 is 14 amino acids long. The CDR3 here is CASSPTSETGGYTF. In DNA form, the CDR3 reads TGTGCCAGCTCACCGACGTCCGAAACGGGTGGCTACACCTTC.